This T cell receptor beta chain was identified in a study of blood T cell repertoires in COVID-19. Study-wide background: Both acute and convalescent COVID-19 samples were obtained from the United States, Italy and Spain.

Profiling relied on immunoSEQ multiplex PCR, and the TCRdb table lists in-frame clones only, not all of them. The sample consists of about 79,000 clones, about 89% of them appearing once. Per the germline V gene, CDR1 is MNHNS and CDR2 is SASEGT. The CDR3 covers 15 residues. Trimming cost V 0 bases and J 1 base; bases outside gene matches: 3. Sequencing used peripheral blood. This receptor was identified in a man between 65 and 80 years old with active or convalescent COVID-19. The chain links TRBV6-1 to TRBJ2-7, with 7 positions matching TRBD2. The CDR3 DNA reads TGTGCCAGCAGTGAAGCGGGAGGGGCTTCCTACGAGCAGTACTTC. Protein product: CASSEAGGASYEQYF.